The next 20 T cell receptor beta chains were all read from a single sample in a study of blood T cell repertoires in COVID-19. Repertoires were generated with immunoSEQ multiplex PCR, while TCRdb's copy carries only in-frame clones and drops some. The data contain a few hundred thousand clones, 70% to 90% of them singletons. Sequencing input: PBMCs or T cells enriched from blood (not recorded which). These TCRs come from a man younger than 40 who had recovered from COVID-19.

This clone occurred once. The V gene is TRBV7-9, the J gene TRBJ2-7, with D possibly TRBD2 on 6 matching bases. The CDR3 contains 14 residues. In germline, CDR1 is SEHNR, CDR2 FQNEAQ (reference sequence). Trimming stripped 2 bases from V and 4 bases from J, with 12 bases between. The CDR3 here is CASSLSPRGYEQYF. The CDR3 region has the DNA TGTGCCAGCAGCTTAAGCCCACGGGGGTACGAGCAGTACTTC.

The rearrangement links TRBV5-1 to TRBJ1-2; 9 nucleotides line up with TRBD1. With V trimmed by 3 bases and J by 1 base, 4 bases remained unmatched. The CDR3 extends over 15 amino acids. The germline V gene has CDR1 SGHRS and CDR2 YFSETQ. The CDR3 spells CASSSTGGHNYGYTF. As DNA, the CDR3 is TGCGCCAGCAGCTCGACAGGGGGACATAACTATGGCTACACCTTC.

This sequence joins TRBV10-1 and TRBJ1-6; D gene uncertain. Germline V gene lookup returns CDR1 WNHNN and CDR2 SYGVQD (reference sequence). The CDR3 loop spans 13 amino acids. With 4 bases removed from V and 7 bases from J, the gap between germline ends came to 8 bases. The CDR3 DNA follows: TGCGCCAGCAGTGTGCGGGAGAATTCACCCCTCCACTTT. Translation: CASSVRENSPLHF.

V is TRBV12-5 and J is TRBJ1-3, with TRBD1 identical over 7 bases. The CDR3 spans 17 residues. With V trimmed by 6 bases and J by 0 bases, 11 bases remained unmatched. The germline V gene has CDR1 LGHNT and CDR2 FRNRAP. This CDR3 reads CASGSWDSKRSGNTIYF. The CDR3 nucleotides are TGTGCTAGTGGCAGCTGGGACAGCAAACGCTCTGGAAACACCATATATTTT.

The chain is built from TRBV5-8 and TRBJ2-3; no definite D call. V was cut by 4 bases and J by 9 bases, with 3 bases left in between. Germline assignment: CDR1 SGHTS and CDR2 YDEGEE. The CDR3 covers 9 residues. CDR3 in amino acids: CASSRTQYF. The CDR3 DNA reads TGTGCCAGCAGCCGGACGCAGTATTTT.

The rearrangement uses TRBV19 and TRBJ1-6; 7 nucleotides line up with TRBD1. Germline V gives CDR1 LNHDA, CDR2 SQIVND (reference sequence). CDR3 size: 14 residues. The V gene end was trimmed by 5 bases and the J gene end by 5 bases; junction bases not matched to a gene: 3. The CDR3 here is CASSVTGDNSPLHF. For the CDR3, the DNA is TGTGCCAGTAGTGTCACAGGGGATAATTCACCCCTCCACTTT.

V is TRBV5-6 and J is TRBJ2-2, with D possibly being TRBD1 (5 bases). Per the germline V gene, CDR1 is SGHDT and CDR2 is YYEEEE. The CDR3 runs to 16 residues. The V and J ends lost 0 bases and 9 bases respectively, with 18 bases between them. CDR3 residues: CASSLGPQGIERELFF. The CDR3 DNA reads as TGTGCCAGCAGCTTGGGTCCCCAGGGCATTGAGAGGGAGCTGTTTTTT. Full variable domain (rest looked up from reference TRBV5-6 and TRBJ2-2): DAGVTQSPTHLIKTRGQQVTLRCSPKSGHDTVSWYQQALGQGPQFIFQYYEEEERQRGNFPDRFSGHQFPNYSSELNVNALLLGDSALYLCASSLGPQGIERELFFGEGSRLTVL.

The gene calls are TRBV10-3 and TRBJ1-6; 8 bases agree with TRBD1. Trimming removed 7 bases from V and 7 bases from J; junction bases left unmatched: 6. The CDR3 has 14 residues. Germline lookup yields CDR1 ENHRY and CDR2 SYGVKD. The CDR3 DNA follows: TGTGCCATCAAAGGGACAGGCCTAAATTCACCCCTCCACTTT. This codes for CAIKGTGLNSPLHF.

This rearrangement joins TRBV10-3 to TRBJ1-5; D is possibly TRBD1 (6 bases). Germline V gene data show CDR1 as ENHRY and CDR2 as SYGVKD. The CDR3 runs to 15 residues. Trimming shortened V by 4 bases and J by 7 bases, and 17 bases separated the two germline ends. The CDR3 nucleotides are TGTGCCATCAGTGCGTTACAGGGAGCGGGGCAGCCCCAGCATTTT. Translated, it gives CAISALQGAGQPQHF.

The gene calls are TRBV4-1 and TRBJ2-7; 8 nucleotides line up with TRBD1. Trimming cost V 3 bases and J 2 bases; bases outside gene matches: 9. This CDR3 has 16 amino acids. Germline-derived CDR1 and CDR2 are MGHRA and YSYEKL. This CDR3 reads CASSQVGQGGPYEQYF. The CDR3 DNA sequence: TGCGCCAGCAGCCAGGTCGGACAGGGAGGTCCCTACGAGCAGTACTTC.

The V and J genes are TRBV30 and TRBJ2-2, with 7 bases identical to TRBD1. CDR1 is GTSNPN and CDR2 is SVGIG in the germline V gene (reference sequence). Germline trimming cut 3 bases from V and 2 bases from J; bases unmatched to any gene: 3. The CDR3 has 14 amino acids. The CDR3 protein is CAWRGTANTGELFF. The CDR3 coding sequence is TGTGCCTGGAGAGGGACAGCCAACACCGGGGAGCTGTTTTTT. The full variable domain, rest sourced from reference TRBV30 and TRBJ2-2, is SQTIHQWPATLVQPVGSPLSLECTVEGTSNPNLYWYRQAAGRGLQLLFYSVGIGQISSEVPQNLSASRPQDRQFILSSKKLLLSDSGFYLCAWRGTANTGELFFGEGSRLTVL.

V is TRBV5-4 and J is TRBJ2-5; 14 positions match TRBD2. CDR1 and CDR2 (germline): SGHNT, YYREEE (reference sequence). V shed 2 bases, J shed 5 bases, and the junction held 2 bases outside the gene matches. CDR3 length equals 15 residues. The CDR3: CASSLWTSGRETQYF. In DNA, the CDR3 is TGTGCCAGCAGCTTATGGACTAGCGGGAGGGAGACCCAGTACTTC.

J is TRBJ1-2 and V is TRBV3-1 (or the pseudogene TRBV3-2), with 7 bases matching TRBD1. The germline V gene has CDR1 LGHDT and CDR2 YNNKEL (reference sequence). This CDR3 region has 14 residues. Losses at the gene ends were 1 base for V and 7 bases for J; bases not matched to a gene: 6. CDR3 in DNA: TGTGCCAGCAGCCAAGGTCTAGGGGGCGCTGGCTACACCTTC. It specifies CASSQGLGGAGYTF.

The V gene is TRBV29-1, the J gene TRBJ1-4; tentatively, D is TRBD1 (6 bases). This CDR3 comprises 14 residues. Germline V gene sequence: CDR1 SQVTM, CDR2 ANQGSEA. V shed 0 bases and J shed 7 bases, with 12 bases lying between them. CDR3 sequence (DNA): TGCAGCGTTGAAGATGGGAGGGGGAGTGAAAAACTGTTTTTT. Translating it yields CSVEDGRGSEKLFF. The full variable domain, completed using reference TRBV29-1 and TRBJ1-4, is SAVISQKPSRDICQRGTSLTIQCQVDSQVTMMFWYRQQPGQSLTLIATANQGSEATYESGFVIDKFPISRPNLTFSTLTVSNMSPEDSSIYLCSVEDGRGSEKLFFGSGTQLSVL.

This clone was seen once. V and J are TRBV27 and TRBJ2-6; maybe TRBD2 (6 bases). The CDR3 is 19 residues long. Germline CDR1 and CDR2: MNHEY and SMNVEV (reference sequence). In DNA form, the CDR3 reads TGTGCAGACCGGATCGGAGCGGGCAGCCACGTCTCTGGGGCCAACGTCCTGACTTTC. Amino acids: CADRIGAGSHVSGANVLTF. Full variable domain (remainder filled in from reference TRBV27 and TRBJ2-6): EAQVTQNPRYLITVTGKKLTVTCSQNMNHEYMSWYRQDPGLGLRQIYYSMNVEVTDKGDVPEGYKVSRKEKRNFPLILESPSPNQTSLYFCADRIGAGSHVSGANVLTFGAGSRLTVL.

The chain uses TRBV5-4 and TRBJ2-5, with 8 bases identical to TRBD2. In germline, CDR1 is SGHNT, CDR2 YYREEE (reference sequence). The CDR3 is made up of 15 amino acids. With V trimmed by 0 bases and J by 7 bases, 8 bases remained unmatched. This CDR3 reads CASSLDSGGAGTQYF. In DNA, the CDR3 is TGTGCCAGCAGCTTGGACAGCGGGGGTGCCGGGACCCAGTACTTC.

In the case of this clone: Lacking the conserved final phenylalanine or tryptophan, this CDR3 likely reflects a read error. The DNA is left out, because the CDR3 cannot be placed on it with certainty; the CDR3 is given as TCRdb lists it. The chain carries TRBV6-5 and TRBJ1-5; the D segment call TRBD1 is taken from the table without a DNA check. 12 amino acids form the CDR3, both terminal residues included. Germline V gene data show CDR1 as MNHEY and CDR2 as SVGAGI. The CDR3 loop is CASASEGDQTII.

This clone was detected only once. This chain connects TRBV5-4 to TRBJ2-2; possible D gene TRBD2, 5 bases. Looked up from germline, CDR1 is SGHNT and CDR2 is YYREEE (reference sequence). V lost 1 base and J lost 8, with 12 bases in between. This CDR3 comprises 14 residues. The CDR3 bases are TGTGCCAGCAGCTTGTCGACTAACATAGGGGAGCTGTTTTTT. It codes for CASSLSTNIGELFF.

The sample holds a few counts of this clone. This chain uses TRBV25-1 with TRBJ1-4, with TRBD1 as a possible D gene (5 bases). The CDR3 sequence is 12 residues long. From germline, CDR1 is MGHDK and CDR2 SYGVNS. V was pared by 6 bases and J by 8 bases, with 10 bases between. The CDR3 nucleotides are TGTGCCAGCAGGAGGACACCCGAAAAACTGTTTTTT. It specifies CASRRTPEKLFF.

The V and J genes are TRBV7-2 and TRBJ2-3, with 8 nucleotides matching TRBD1. Losses at the gene ends were 8 bases for V and 0 bases for J; bases not matched to a gene: 4. CDR3 length: 14 residues. Germline values: CDR1 SGHTA, CDR2 FQGNSA. DNA of the CDR3: TGTGCCAGCGGAAGGACAGGGAGCACAGATACGCAGTATTTT. This translates into CASGRTGSTDTQYF.